This T cell receptor (beta chain) was profiled in a study of blood T cell repertoires in COVID-19. Across the study: Sites in the United States, Italy and Spain provided acute and convalescent COVID-19 samples. The cDNA or gDNA used as material had been derived from T cells, B-cell-depleted T cells, or PBMCs.

The CDR3 has 15 residues. CDR1 is MNHEY, CDR2 SVGEGT, per germline. V was pared by 3 bases and J by 5 bases, with 17 bases between. In the original workflow: Counts of nucleated cells, estimated from reference gene primer amplification, were obtained. Repertoires were generated with immunoSEQ multiplex PCR, while TCRdb's copy carries only in-frame clones and drops some. V, J and clone size are those of that table, while D and trimming were read from the DNA. The sample records nearly 35,000 clones, about 78% being singletons. This receptor was identified in an older woman with acute or convalescent COVID-19. V and J are TRBV6-2 or TRBV6-3 and TRBJ2-7; the D gene is possibly TRBD1 (6 bases). The sample consisted of peripheral blood. The CDR3 DNA reads TGTGCCAGCAGTTATATGGGACAACCCCTCGACGAGCAGTACTTC. This gives the protein CASSYMGQPLDEQYF.